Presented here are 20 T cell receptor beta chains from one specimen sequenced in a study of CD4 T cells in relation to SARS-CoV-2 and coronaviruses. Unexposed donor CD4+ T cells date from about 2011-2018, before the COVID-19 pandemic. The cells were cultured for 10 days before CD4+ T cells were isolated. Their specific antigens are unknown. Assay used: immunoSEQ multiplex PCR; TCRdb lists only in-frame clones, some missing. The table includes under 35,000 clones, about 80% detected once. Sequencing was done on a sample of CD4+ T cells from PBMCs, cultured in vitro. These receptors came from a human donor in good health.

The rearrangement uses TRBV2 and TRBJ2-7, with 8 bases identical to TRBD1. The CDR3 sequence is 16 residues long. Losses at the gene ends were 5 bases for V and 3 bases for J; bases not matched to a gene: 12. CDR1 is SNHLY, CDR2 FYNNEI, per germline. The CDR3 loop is CASSPIFGQGGYEQYF. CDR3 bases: TGTGCCAGCAGTCCCATCTTCGGACAGGGTGGCTACGAGCAGTACTTC.

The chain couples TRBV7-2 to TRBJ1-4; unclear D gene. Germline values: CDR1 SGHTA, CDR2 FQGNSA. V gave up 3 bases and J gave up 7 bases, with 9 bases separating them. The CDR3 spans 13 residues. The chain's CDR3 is CASSFWPPEKLFF. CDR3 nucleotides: TGTGCCAGCAGCTTTTGGCCACCTGAAAAACTGTTTTTT.

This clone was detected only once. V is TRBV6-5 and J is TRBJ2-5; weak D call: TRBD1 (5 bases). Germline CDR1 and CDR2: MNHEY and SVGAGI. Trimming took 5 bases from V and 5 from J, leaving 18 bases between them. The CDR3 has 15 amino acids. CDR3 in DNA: TGTGCCAGCAGTCCAAACCCAGGGTATGGGGAGACCCAGTACTTC. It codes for CASSPNPGYGETQYF.

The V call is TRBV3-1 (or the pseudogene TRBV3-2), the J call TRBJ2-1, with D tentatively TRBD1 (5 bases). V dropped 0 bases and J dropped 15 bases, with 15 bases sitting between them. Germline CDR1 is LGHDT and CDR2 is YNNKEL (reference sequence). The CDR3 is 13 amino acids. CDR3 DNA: TGTGCCAGCAGCCAAGATTTAGGGGCCGGTCCGTTCTTC. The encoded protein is CASSQDLGAGPFF.

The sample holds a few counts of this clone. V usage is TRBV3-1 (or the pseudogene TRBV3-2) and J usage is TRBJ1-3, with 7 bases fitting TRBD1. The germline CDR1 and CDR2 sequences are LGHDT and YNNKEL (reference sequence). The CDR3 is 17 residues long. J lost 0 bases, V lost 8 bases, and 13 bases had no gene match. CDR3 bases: TGTGCCAGCTCGCCCGACACAGGGGATCACTCTGGAAACACCATATATTTT. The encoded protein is CASSPDTGDHSGNTIYF.

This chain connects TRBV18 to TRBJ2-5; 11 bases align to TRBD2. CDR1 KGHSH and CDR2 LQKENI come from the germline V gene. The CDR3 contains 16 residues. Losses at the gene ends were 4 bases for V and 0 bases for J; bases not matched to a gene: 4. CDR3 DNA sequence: TGTGCCAGCTCACTACCTAGCGGGGGGAACCAAGAGACCCAGTACTTC. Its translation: CASSLPSGGNQETQYF. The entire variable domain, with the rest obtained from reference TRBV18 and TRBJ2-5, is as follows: NAGVMQNPRHLVRRRGQEARLRCSPMKGHSHVYWYRQLPEEGLKFMVYLQKENIIDESGMPKERFSAEFPKEGPSILRIQQVVRGDSAAYFCASSLPSGGNQETQYFGPGTRLLVL.

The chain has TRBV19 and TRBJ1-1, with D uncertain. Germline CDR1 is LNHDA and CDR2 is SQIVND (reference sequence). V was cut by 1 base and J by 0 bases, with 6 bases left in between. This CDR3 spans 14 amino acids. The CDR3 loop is CASSIVQLNTEAFF. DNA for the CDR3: TGTGCCAGTAGTATAGTACAGCTGAACACTGAAGCTTTCTTT.

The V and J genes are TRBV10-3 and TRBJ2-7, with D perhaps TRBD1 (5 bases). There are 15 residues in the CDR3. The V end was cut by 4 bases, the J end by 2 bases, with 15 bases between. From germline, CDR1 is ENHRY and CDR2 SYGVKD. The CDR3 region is CAISARTSLAYEQYF. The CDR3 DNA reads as TGTGCCATCAGTGCAAGGACAAGTCTGGCCTACGAGCAGTACTTC.

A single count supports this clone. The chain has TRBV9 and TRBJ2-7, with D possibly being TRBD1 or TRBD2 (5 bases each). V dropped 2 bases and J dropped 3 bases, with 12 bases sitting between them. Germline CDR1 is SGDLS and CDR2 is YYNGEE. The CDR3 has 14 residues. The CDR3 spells CASSVGTADYEQYF. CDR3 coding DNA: TGTGCCAGCAGCGTCGGGACCGCGGACTACGAGCAGTACTTC. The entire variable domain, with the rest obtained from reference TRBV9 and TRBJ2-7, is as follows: DSGVTQTPKHLITATGQRVTLRCSPRSGDLSVYWYQQSLDQGLQFLIQYYNGEERAKGNILERFSAQQFPDLHSELNLSSLELGDSALYFCASSVGTADYEQYFGPGTRLTVT.

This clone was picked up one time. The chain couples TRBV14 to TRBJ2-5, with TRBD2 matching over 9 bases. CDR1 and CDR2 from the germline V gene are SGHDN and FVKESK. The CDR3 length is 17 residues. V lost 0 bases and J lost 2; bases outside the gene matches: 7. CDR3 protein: CASSQDIWTSAQETQYF. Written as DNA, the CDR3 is TGTGCCAGCAGCCAAGATATTTGGACTAGCGCACAAGAGACCCAGTACTTC. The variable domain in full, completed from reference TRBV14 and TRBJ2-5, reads EAGVTQFPSHSVIEKGQTVTLRCDPISGHDNLYWYRRVMGKEIKFLLHFVKESKQDESGMPNNRFLAERTGGTYSTLKVQPAELEDSGVYFCASSQDIWTSAQETQYFGPGTRLLVL.

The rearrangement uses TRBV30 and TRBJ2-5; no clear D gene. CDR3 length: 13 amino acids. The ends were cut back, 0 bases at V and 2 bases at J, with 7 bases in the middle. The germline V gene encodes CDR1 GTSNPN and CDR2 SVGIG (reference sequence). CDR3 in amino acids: CAWSVLLQETQYF. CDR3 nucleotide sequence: TGTGCCTGGAGTGTACTCCTGCAAGAGACCCAGTACTTC.

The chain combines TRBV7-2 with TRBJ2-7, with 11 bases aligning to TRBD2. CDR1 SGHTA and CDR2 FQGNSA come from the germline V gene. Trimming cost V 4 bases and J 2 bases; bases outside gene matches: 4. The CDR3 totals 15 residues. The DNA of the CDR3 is TGTGCCAGCAGCTCCACTAGCGGGAGACCCTACGAGCAGTACTTC. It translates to CASSSTSGRPYEQYF.

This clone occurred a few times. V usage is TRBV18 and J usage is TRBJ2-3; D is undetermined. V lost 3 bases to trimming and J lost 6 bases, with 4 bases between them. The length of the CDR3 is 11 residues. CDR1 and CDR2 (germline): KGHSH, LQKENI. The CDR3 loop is CASSPWDTQYF. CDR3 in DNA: TGTGCCAGCTCACCGTGGGATACGCAGTATTTT. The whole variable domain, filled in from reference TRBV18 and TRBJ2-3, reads NAGVMQNPRHLVRRRGQEARLRCSPMKGHSHVYWYRQLPEEGLKFMVYLQKENIIDESGMPKERFSAEFPKEGPSILRIQQVVRGDSAAYFCASSPWDTQYFGPGTRLTVL.

The CDR3 bases are TGTGCCAGCAGTTCCAGAGCAACAGGGAGTAGTGGCTACACCTTC. Translation gives CASSSRATGSSGYTF. This rearrangement joins TRBV6-5 to TRBJ1-2, with D possibly matching TRBD1 (6 bases). There are 15 residues in the CDR3. Germline V gene data show CDR1 as MNHEY and CDR2 as SVGAGI. Trimming left V 4 bases short and J 7 bases short, with 19 bases between.

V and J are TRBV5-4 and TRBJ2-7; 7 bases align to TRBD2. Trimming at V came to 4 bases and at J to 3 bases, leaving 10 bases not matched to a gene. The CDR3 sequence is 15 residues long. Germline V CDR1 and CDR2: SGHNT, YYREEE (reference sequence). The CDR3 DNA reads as TGTGCCAGCAGCCTTGGTGGGACTATCTTCTACGAGCAGTACTTC. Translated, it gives CASSLGGTIFYEQYF.

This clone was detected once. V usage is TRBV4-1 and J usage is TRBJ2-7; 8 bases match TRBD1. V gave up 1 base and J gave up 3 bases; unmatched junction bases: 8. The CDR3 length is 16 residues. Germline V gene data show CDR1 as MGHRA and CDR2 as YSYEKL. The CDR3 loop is CASSQGQGAVGYEQYF. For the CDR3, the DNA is TGCGCCAGCAGCCAAGGGCAGGGGGCAGTAGGCTACGAGCAGTACTTC.

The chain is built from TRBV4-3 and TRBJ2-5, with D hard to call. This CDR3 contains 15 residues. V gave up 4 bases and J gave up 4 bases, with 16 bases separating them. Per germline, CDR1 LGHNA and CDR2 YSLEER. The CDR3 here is CASSRWGFGLETQYF. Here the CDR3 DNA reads TGCGCCAGCAGCCGGTGGGGATTTGGTTTAGAGACCCAGTACTTC.

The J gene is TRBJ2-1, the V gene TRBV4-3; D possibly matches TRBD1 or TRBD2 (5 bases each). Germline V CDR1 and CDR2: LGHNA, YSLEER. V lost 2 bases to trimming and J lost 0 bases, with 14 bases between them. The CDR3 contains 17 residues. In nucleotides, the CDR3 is TGCGCCAGCAGCCAAAATCAGGGAGATAGCTCCTACAATGAGCAGTTCTTC. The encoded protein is CASSQNQGDSSYNEQFF.

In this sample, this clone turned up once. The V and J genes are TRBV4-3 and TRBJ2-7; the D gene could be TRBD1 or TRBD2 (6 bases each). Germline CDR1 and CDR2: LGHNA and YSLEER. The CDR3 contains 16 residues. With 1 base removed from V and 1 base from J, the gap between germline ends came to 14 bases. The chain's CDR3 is CASSQGSGGASYEQYF. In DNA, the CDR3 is TGCGCCAGCAGCCAAGGGTCCGGGGGCGCGTCCTACGAGCAGTACTTC.

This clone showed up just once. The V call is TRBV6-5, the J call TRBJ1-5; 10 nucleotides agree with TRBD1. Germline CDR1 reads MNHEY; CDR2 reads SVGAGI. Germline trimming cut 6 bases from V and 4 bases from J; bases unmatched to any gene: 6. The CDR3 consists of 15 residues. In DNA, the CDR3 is TGTGCCAGCAGGTTGGACAGGGGGGAAAATCAGCCCCAGCATTTT. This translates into CASRLDRGENQPQHF.